This T cell receptor beta chain was recorded in a study of cytomegalovirus exposure and HLA in healthy donors. As for the study in general: Previous work identified roughly 120 million unique TCR beta sequences from some 170 million T cells.

The germline V gene has CDR1 SEHNR and CDR2 FQNEAQ (reference sequence). V was pared by 1 base and J by 2 bases, with 9 bases between. The CDR3 contains 15 residues. Overall study results and limits: According to the study, 150 to 200 TCR beta chains were cytomegalovirus-associated. An observed cluster of highly shared sequence variants was recorded as a likely sequencing artifact.

This clone has only a few counts. Its target is not known. A multiplex PCR was run with 60 Vbeta primers and 13 Jbeta primers. Clones were read by immunoSEQ multiplex PCR, and TCRdb kept only the in-frame ones, dropping some. The sample consists of around 200,000 clones, 77% of them appearing once. The sequencing input was PBMCs. The V gene is TRBV7-9, the J gene TRBJ1-3, with a weak D call TRBD1 (5 bases). The TCR was taken from a woman aged 55-70 years in good health and CMV-seropositive. Written as DNA, the CDR3 is TGTGCCAGCAGCTTAGGCCAGGGTCCTGGAAACACCATATATTTT. Protein product: CASSLGQGPGNTIYF.